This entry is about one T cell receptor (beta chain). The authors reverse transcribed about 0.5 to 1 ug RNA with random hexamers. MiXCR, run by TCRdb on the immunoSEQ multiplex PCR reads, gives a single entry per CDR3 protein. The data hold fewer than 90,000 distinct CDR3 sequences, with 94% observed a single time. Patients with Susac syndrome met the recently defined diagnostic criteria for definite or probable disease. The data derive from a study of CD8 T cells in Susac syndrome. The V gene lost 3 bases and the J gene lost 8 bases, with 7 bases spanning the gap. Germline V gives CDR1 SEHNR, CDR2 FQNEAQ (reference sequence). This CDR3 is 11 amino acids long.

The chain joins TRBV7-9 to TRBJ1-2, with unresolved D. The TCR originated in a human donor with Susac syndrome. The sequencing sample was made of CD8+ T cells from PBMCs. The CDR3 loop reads CASSFRTGYTF. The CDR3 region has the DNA TGTGCCAGCAGCTTTAGGACCGGCTACACCTTC.